This T cell receptor beta chain was sequenced in a study of T cells in Graves' hyperthyroidism and ophthalmopathy. Worth noting for this clonotype: One end of the junction fails to match germline, which may point to a read error.

The investigators amplified TCR beta CDR3 regions from RNA transcripts. Using the HTBI primer set, a first-round RT-PCR was run on the TCR CDR3. One entry per CDR3 protein, called by TCRdb with MiXCR from the multiplex PCR reads. The sample contains some 770,000 distinct CDR3 sequences, 16% of which appear only once. CDR3 size: 15 residues. CDR1 and CDR2 (germline): MDHEN, SYDVKM. The receptor was derived from a man in his late teens or twenties with Graves' hyperthyroidism. Source material: blood. The genes are TRBV28 and TRBJ2-1; tentative D call: TRBD2 (7 bases). The chain's CDR3 is CASGGGGPSYNEQFF. DNA for the CDR3: TGTGCCAGCGGGGGGGGCGGGCCTTCCTACAACGAGCAGTTCTTC.